This T cell receptor beta chain was sequenced during a study of blood T cell repertoires in COVID-19. TCRdb's table, derived via immunoSEQ multiplex PCR, lists solely in-frame clones and lacks some. Of approximately 220,000 clones detected, 86% appear once; the ten largest clones hold about 4%. Germline V gene lookup returns CDR1 MGHRA and CDR2 YSYEKL. The V end lost 0 bases, the J end lost 4 bases, and 19 bases lay between the germline ends. This CDR3 comprises 17 residues. Material for sequencing was PBMCs or T cells enriched from blood (not recorded which). The source is a woman aged 40 to 49 with acute COVID-19. The V gene is TRBV4-1, the J gene TRBJ2-7; no definite D call. CDR3 sequence reads: CASSQDFFKPFGYEQYV. The DNA of the CDR3 is TGCGCCAGCAGCCAAGATTTTTTTAAGCCCTTCGGTTACGAGCAGTACGTC.